A single sample gave rise to the 28 T cell receptor beta chains below, sequenced in a study of cytomegalovirus exposure and HLA in healthy donors. A multiplex PCR was run with 60 Vbeta primers and 13 Jbeta primers. Here immunoSEQ multiplex PCR was the method, and the copy in TCRdb shows in-frame clones only, minus some. This table has about 140,000 clones, about 86% appearing once. Specimen: PBMCs. These receptors came from a woman aged 25-40 years in good health and CMV-seronegative.

This clone has a single count. The chain recombines TRBV27 with TRBJ1-1; no firm D call. CDR3 length equals 13 residues. Trimming shortened V by 4 bases and J by 1 base, and 7 bases separated the two germline ends. Germline V lookup: CDR1 MNHEY, CDR2 SMNVEV (reference sequence). The CDR3 DNA follows: TGTGCCAGCAGTTGGGCAGCGAACACTGAAGCTTTCTTT. It translates to CASSWAANTEAFF.

This clone has a single count. V usage is TRBV28 and J usage is TRBJ2-7; TRBD2 matches at 12 bases. The CDR3 has 17 residues. CDR1 is MDHEN, CDR2 SYDVKM, per germline. With V trimmed by 5 bases and J by 3 bases, 11 bases remained unmatched. CDR3 sequence: CASSDLATSGSHYEQYF. The CDR3 coding sequence is TGTGCCAGCAGTGACCTTGCGACTAGCGGGAGCCACTACGAGCAGTACTTC.

The J gene is TRBJ1-5, the V gene TRBV30; D perhaps matches TRBD1 (5 bases). The CDR3 consists of 14 residues. CDR1 is GTSNPN, CDR2 SVGIG, per germline (reference sequence). V was pared by 4 bases and J by 4 bases, with 14 bases between. The chain's CDR3 is CAWNGGFGNQPQHF. CDR3 bases: TGTGCCTGGAACGGGGGTTTTGGGAATCAGCCCCAGCATTTT.

V and J are TRBV16 and TRBJ1-1; no definite D call. The CDR3 runs to 13 residues. Germline V gene data show CDR1 as KGHSY and CDR2 as FQNENV. Trimming cost V 1 base and J 5 bases, with 8 bases left between them. The DNA of the CDR3 is TGTGCCAGCAGCCAATTGCGAGAGACTGAAGCTTTCTTT. This translates into CASSQLRETEAFF. Drawing the rest from reference TRBV16 and TRBJ1-1, the complete variable domain is GEEVAQTPKHLVRGEGQKAKLYCAPIKGHSYVFWYQQVLKNEFKFLISFQNENVFDETGMPKERFSAKCLPNSPCSLEIQATKLEDSAVYFCASSQLRETEAFFGQGTRLTVV.

The CDR3 is CASSRQGATDTQYF. CDR3 DNA: TGTGCCAGCAGCCGACAGGGGGCAACAGATACGCAGTATTTT. V is TRBV7-2 and J is TRBJ2-3; 10 positions agree with TRBD1. The CDR3 sequence is 14 residues long. From germline, CDR1 is SGHTA and CDR2 FQGNSA. V lost 5 bases, J lost 3 bases, and 2 bases stayed unmatched.

This clone appeared a few times. The rearrangement joins TRBV4-1 to TRBJ2-7, with D possibly TRBD2 on 5 matching bases. CDR3 length equals 14 residues. CDR1 MGHRA and CDR2 YSYEKL come from the germline V gene. The V and J ends lost 4 bases and 4 bases respectively, with 14 bases between them. The CDR3 coding sequence is TGCGCCAGCAGCCCCGGGGTAGCGCTGTACGAGCAGTACTTC. It encodes CASSPGVALYEQYF.

This chain joins TRBV7-2 and TRBJ2-3, with 8 bases fitting TRBD2. Per the germline V gene, CDR1 is SGHTA and CDR2 is FQGNSA. J was trimmed by 7 bases and V by 6 bases; bases with no gene match: 12. This CDR3 contains 15 residues. CDR3: CASRPATGTRNTQYF. The CDR3 nucleotides are TGTGCCAGCAGGCCAGCGACCGGGACTAGAAATACGCAGTATTTT.

The chain has TRBV2 and TRBJ1-1; 9 nucleotides align to TRBD1. Germline-derived CDR1 and CDR2 are SNHLY and FYNNEI. V trimming: 8 bases; J trimming: 5 bases; junction bases outside the gene matches: 9. The CDR3 totals 14 residues. The DNA of the CDR3 is TGTGCCAGCCAGGGACAGGGCGTATCGACTGAAGCTTTCTTT. This sequence encodes CASQGQGVSTEAFF.

The J gene is TRBJ1-1, the V gene TRBV25-1; maybe TRBD1 (6 bases). Germline V gene lookup returns CDR1 MGHDK and CDR2 SYGVNS. Trimming removed 5 bases from V and 1 base from J, with 20 bases in between. The CDR3 totals 17 residues. CDR3: CASSSLQGNTGNTEAFF. In nucleotides, the CDR3 is TGTGCCAGCAGTTCCTTACAGGGAAACACTGGGAACACTGAAGCTTTCTTT.

This rearrangement joins TRBV19 to TRBJ2-7, with 8 nucleotides matching TRBD1. Looked up from germline, CDR1 is LNHDA and CDR2 is SQIVND (reference sequence). This CDR3 contains 15 residues. With V trimmed by 1 base and J by 6 bases, 8 bases remained unmatched. The CDR3 is CASSIGGRGPGEQYF. For the CDR3, the DNA is TGTGCCAGTAGTATAGGAGGCAGGGGGCCGGGCGAGCAGTACTTC.

The chain employs TRBV30 and TRBJ2-1, with 15 bases aligning to TRBD2. This CDR3 spans 17 amino acids. CDR1 is GTSNPN, CDR2 SVGIG, per germline (reference sequence). Trimming cost V 3 bases and J 1 base; bases outside gene matches: 4. CDR3 residues: CAWRGTSGRSSYNEQFF. The CDR3, as DNA: TGTGCCTGGAGGGGGACTAGCGGGAGGAGTTCCTACAATGAGCAGTTCTTC.

Note on this clone: The same CDR3 also results from other DNA sequences found in this sample. The chain employs TRBV27 and TRBJ2-4; possible D gene TRBD1, 6 bases. V lost 4 bases to trimming and J lost 4 bases, with 8 bases between them. Germline V gene data show CDR1 as MNHEY and CDR2 as SMNVEV (reference sequence). CDR3 length equals 13 residues. The CDR3 loop is CASSSTGKNIQYF. The DNA for the CDR3 is TGTGCCAGCAGTTCCACAGGGAAAAACATTCAGTACTTC.

Remarks on this clone: At the DNA level, this CDR3 is encoded by other sequences in the same sample as well. The chain links TRBV9 to TRBJ1-1; possible D gene TRBD1, 5 bases. This CDR3 has 14 amino acids. Germline V gene data show CDR1 as SGDLS and CDR2 as YYNGEE. Between the trimmed V and J ends, which lost 2 bases and 0 bases, there was a span of 8 bases. CDR3 sequence reads: CASSVGHVNTEAFF. The DNA for the CDR3 is TGTGCCAGCAGCGTGGGGCACGTGAACACTGAAGCTTTCTTT.

The gene calls are TRBV28 and TRBJ2-2, with D possibly being TRBD2 (6 bases). V lost 5 bases and J 5 bases, leaving 15 bases between the germline ends. The CDR3 contains 15 residues. Looked up from germline, CDR1 is MDHEN and CDR2 is SYDVKM. CDR3 protein: CASSVPGSGTGELFF. The CDR3 DNA reads as TGTGCCAGCAGTGTCCCGGGGAGCGGGACCGGGGAGCTGTTTTTT.

The J gene is TRBJ1-5, the V gene TRBV10-2; 9 bases line up with TRBD1. V gave up 8 bases and J gave up 4 bases; unmatched junction bases: 6. Per the germline V gene, CDR1 is WSHSY and CDR2 is SAAADI. The CDR3 extends over 14 amino acids. CDR3 sequence: CASGDRDSNQPQHF. CDR3 nucleotides: TGCGCCAGCGGGGACAGGGACTCTAATCAGCCCCAGCATTTT.

This clone was recorded once. V is TRBV28 and J is TRBJ1-4; D not resolved. CDR1 is MDHEN and CDR2 is SYDVKM in the germline V gene. The CDR3 loop spans 14 amino acids. V shed 4 bases and J shed 5 bases, with 11 bases lying between them. CDR3 sequence: CASSSWAANEKLFF. CDR3 sequence (DNA): TGTGCCAGCAGTTCATGGGCAGCGAATGAAAAACTGTTTTTT.

The chain is built from TRBV5-6 and TRBJ2-7, with D possibly matching TRBD1 (6 bases). Looked up from germline, CDR1 is SGHDT and CDR2 is YYEEEE. This CDR3 comprises 16 residues. The germline V and J ends were trimmed by 4 bases and 0 bases, with 17 bases remaining between them. CDR3 in DNA: TGTGCCAGCAGCGCGGTTACAGGGAGAAGCTCCTACGAGCAGTACTTC. It is translated as CASSAVTGRSSYEQYF.

This chain connects TRBV6-5 to TRBJ2-1, with 7 bases fitting TRBD2. CDR1 is MNHEY, CDR2 SVGAGI, per germline. This CDR3 contains 16 residues. V was clipped by 0 bases and J by 12 bases; unmatched bases: 14. The chain's CDR3 is CASSYSRGGPTGGQFF. CDR3 nucleotides: TGTGCCAGCAGTTACTCCCGGGGAGGGCCTACTGGGGGGCAGTTCTTC.

The chain employs TRBV7-2 and TRBJ2-5, with 7 bases fitting TRBD2. The length of the CDR3 is 16 residues. Germline-derived CDR1 and CDR2 are SGHTA and FQGNSA. V gave up 3 bases and J gave up 4 bases; unmatched junction bases: 11. CDR3 DNA: TGTGCCAGCAGCTTGACGACCGGACTAGAAAGAGAGACCCAGTACTTC. Translation gives CASSLTTGLERETQYF.

The rearrangement joins TRBV7-3 to TRBJ2-2, with 11 bases aligning to TRBD1. CDR1 and CDR2 (germline): SGHTA, FQGTGA. The CDR3 spans 15 residues. With V trimmed by 5 bases and J by 4 bases, 3 bases remained unmatched. Here the CDR3 DNA reads TGTGCCAGCAGCCCGGGACAGGGGGTCACCGGGGAGCTGTTTTTT. It yields the protein CASSPGQGVTGELFF. The full variable domain, completed using reference TRBV7-3 and TRBJ2-2, is GAGVSQTPSNKVTEKGKYVELRCDPISGHTALYWYRQSLGQGPEFLIYFQGTGAADDSGLPNDRFFAVRPEGSVSTLKIQRTERGDSAVYLCASSPGQGVTGELFFGEGSRLTVL.

In nucleotides, the CDR3 is TGTGCCAGCAGCTTGTGGGGGCAGTACGAGCAGTACTTC. Amino acids: CASSLWGQYEQYF. The chain has TRBV5-5 and TRBJ2-7, with a weak D call TRBD1 (6 bases). Trimming took off 1 base at V and 4 bases at J, with 9 bases between the two ends. This CDR3 has 13 residues. Germline V lookup: CDR1 SGHKS, CDR2 YYEKEE (reference sequence).

The DNA of the CDR3 is TGTGCCAGCAGTTTCCGGGCTAGCGGACCCTACAATGAGCAGTTCTTC. It is translated as CASSFRASGPYNEQFF. The chain carries TRBV6-5 and TRBJ2-1; 7 nucleotides line up with TRBD2. The CDR3 is 16 amino acids. With V trimmed by 4 bases and J by 2 bases, 8 bases remained unmatched. CDR1 is MNHEY, CDR2 SVGAGI, per germline.

The CDR3 region is CSARVAHELFF. In DNA form, the CDR3 reads TGCAGTGCTAGAGTGGCACACGAACTGTTTTTT. This chain uses TRBV20-1 with TRBJ1-4; D ambiguous. CDR1 and CDR2 (germline): DFQATT, SNEGSKA (reference sequence). The CDR3 has 11 amino acids. V was cut by 1 base and J by 12 bases, with 9 bases left in between.

This chain joins TRBV2 and TRBJ1-6; 8 bases fit TRBD1. This CDR3 region has 14 residues. Per germline, CDR1 SNHLY and CDR2 FYNNEI. The trim removed 6 bases at V and 7 bases at J, leaving 5 bases unmatched. In DNA, the CDR3 is TGTGCCAGCAGAGACAGGGGAGGGAATTCACCCCTCCACTTT. This codes for CASRDRGGNSPLHF.

This chain connects TRBV13 to TRBJ1-1; 7 bases agree with TRBD1. CDR3 size: 16 residues. In germline, CDR1 is PRHDT, CDR2 FYEKMQ (reference sequence). Trimming took 5 bases from V and 0 from J; bases not matched to a gene: 9. The CDR3 loop reads CASSGKATGLNTEAFF. For the CDR3, the DNA is TGTGCCAGCAGCGGGAAAGCGACAGGGTTGAACACTGAAGCTTTCTTT.

Only one count was recorded for this clone. The V gene is TRBV7-9, the J gene TRBJ2-2; 8 bases fit TRBD2. Germline CDR1 SEHNR, CDR2 FQNEAQ (reference sequence). The CDR3 runs to 16 residues. The trim removed 8 bases at V and 4 bases at J, leaving 12 bases unmatched. The DNA for the CDR3 is TGTGCCAGCGTGGGCTCTAGCGGGCTTCCCACCGGGGAGCTGTTTTTT. This gives the protein CASVGSSGLPTGELFF. Supplemented by reference TRBV7-9 and TRBJ2-2, the full variable domain reads DTGVSQNPRHKITKRGQNVTFRCDPISEHNRLYWYRQTLGQGPEFLTYFQNEAQLEKSRLLSDRFSAERPKGSFSTLEIQRTEQGDSAMYLCASVGSSGLPTGELFFGEGSRLTVL.

This rearrangement joins TRBV5-1 to TRBJ2-1; 8 bases are shared with TRBD2. Germline V gene sequence: CDR1 SGHRS, CDR2 YFSETQ. After removal of 4 bases from V and 8 bases from J, the junction contained 11 bases not matched to a gene. CDR3 length: 15 residues. DNA of the CDR3: TGCGCCAGCAGCCCCCTCGGTCGGGGGGGCGATGAGCAGTTCTTC. Its translation: CASSPLGRGGDEQFF.

This clone was seen only once. The chain is built from TRBV2 and TRBJ2-3; TRBD2 aligns across 10 bases. Germline V gene lookup returns CDR1 SNHLY and CDR2 FYNNEI. The CDR3 covers 16 residues. Trimming removed 7 bases from V and 4 bases from J; junction bases left unmatched: 11. CDR3 nucleotides: TGTGCCAGCATCGGTCAGCGGGGGGGTAGCGCAGATACGCAGTATTTT. Translating it yields CASIGQRGGSADTQYF.